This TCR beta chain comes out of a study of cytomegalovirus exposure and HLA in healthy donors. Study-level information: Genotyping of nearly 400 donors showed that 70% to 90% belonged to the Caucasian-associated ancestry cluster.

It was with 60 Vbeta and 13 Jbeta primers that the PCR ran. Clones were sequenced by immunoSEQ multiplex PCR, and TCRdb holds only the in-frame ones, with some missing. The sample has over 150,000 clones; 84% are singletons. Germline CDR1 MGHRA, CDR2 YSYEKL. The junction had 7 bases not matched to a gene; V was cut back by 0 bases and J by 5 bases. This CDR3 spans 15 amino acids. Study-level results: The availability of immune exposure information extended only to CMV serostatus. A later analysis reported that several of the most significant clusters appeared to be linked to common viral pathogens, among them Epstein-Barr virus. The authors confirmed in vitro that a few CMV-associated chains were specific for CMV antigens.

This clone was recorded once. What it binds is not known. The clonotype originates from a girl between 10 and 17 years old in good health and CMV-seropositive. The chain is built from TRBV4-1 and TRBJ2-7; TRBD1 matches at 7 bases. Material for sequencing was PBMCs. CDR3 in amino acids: CASSQEDRPNDEQYF. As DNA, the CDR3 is TGCGCCAGCAGCCAAGAGGACAGGCCTAACGACGAGCAGTACTTC.